This T cell receptor (beta chain) was captured in a study of blood T cell repertoires in COVID-19. Study-level information: From T cells, B-cell-depleted T cells, or PBMCs came the material, which was cDNA or gDNA.

Under the authors' procedure: The authors estimated nucleated cell counts from reference gene primer amplification. The repertoire was sequenced with immunoSEQ multiplex PCR; TCRdb's copy has only in-frame clones and lacks some. V and J calls and clone size follow that table, whereas D and trimming were derived from the DNA. The table lists about 240,000 clones, around 83% of them singletons, with about an eighth in the top ten. The CDR3 length is 14 residues. Looked up from germline, CDR1 is MNHGY and CDR2 is SAAAGT. The V end was cut by 2 bases, the J end by 2 bases, with 7 bases between. The specimen sequenced was peripheral blood. The V and J genes are TRBV6-8 and TRBJ1-5, with a tentative D call TRBD1 (5 bases). The receptor's source is a woman aged 60-75 years with active or convalescent COVID-19. The CDR3 loop is CASSYGAGNQPQHF. In DNA, the CDR3 is TGTGCCAGCAGTTACGGGGCGGGCAATCAGCCCCAGCATTTT.